The T cell receptor beta chain under discussion was sequenced for a study of shared clonotypes between healthy human individuals. Assay execution took place at the deep level. Original processing methods: ImmunoSEQ gave junction-only sequences without quality scores, so filtering differed. The repertoire was sequenced with immunoSEQ multiplex PCR; TCRdb's copy has only in-frame clones and lacks some. Clonal size and the V and J genes are those of that table, whereas D and trimming came from the DNA. Here the sample spans a few million clones, more than 80% being singletons. From CD4+ cells came CD45RA+ naive and CD45RA-negative memory subsets. The CDR3 covers 16 residues. Germline V CDR1 and CDR2: LGHNT, FRNRAP. Trimming removed 2 bases at V and 4 bases at J, with 17 bases between.

The TCR comes from a man younger than 35 in good health. Some clones in this sample may be carry-over from other donors' samples. Specimen: naive CD4+ T cells from PBMCs. This sample's subset: CD45RA+ positively selected. The chain links TRBV12-5 to TRBJ1-2; possibly TRBD1 for D (5 bases). The CDR3, as DNA: TGTGCTAGTGGTTTGACTCATGCGACAGTTCTCTATGGCTACACCTTC. The encoded protein is CASGLTHATVLYGYTF.